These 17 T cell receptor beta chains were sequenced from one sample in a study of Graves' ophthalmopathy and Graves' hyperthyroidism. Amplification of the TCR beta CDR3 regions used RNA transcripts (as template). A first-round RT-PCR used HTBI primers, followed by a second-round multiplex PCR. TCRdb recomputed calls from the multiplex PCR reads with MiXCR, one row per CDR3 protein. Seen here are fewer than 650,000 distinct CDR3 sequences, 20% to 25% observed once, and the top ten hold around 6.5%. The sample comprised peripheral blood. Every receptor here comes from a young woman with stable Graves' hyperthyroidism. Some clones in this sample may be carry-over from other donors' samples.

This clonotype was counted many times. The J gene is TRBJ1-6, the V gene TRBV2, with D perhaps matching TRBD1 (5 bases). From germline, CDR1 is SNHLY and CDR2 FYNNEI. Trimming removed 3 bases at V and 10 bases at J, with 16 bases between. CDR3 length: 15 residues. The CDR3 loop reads CASSDDRGRSSPLHF. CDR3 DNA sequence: TGTGCCAGCAGTGATGACAGAGGGAGATCCTCACCCCTCCACTTT.

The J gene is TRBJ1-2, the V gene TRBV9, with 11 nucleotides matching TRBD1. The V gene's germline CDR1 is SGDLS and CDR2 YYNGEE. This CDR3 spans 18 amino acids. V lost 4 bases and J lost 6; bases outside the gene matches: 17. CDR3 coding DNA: TGTGCCAGCAGCACACCCCGTGAAAGGGACAGGGGGTTGCATGGCTACACCTTC. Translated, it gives CASSTPRERDRGLHGYTF. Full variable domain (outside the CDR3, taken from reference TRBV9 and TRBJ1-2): DSGVTQTPKHLITATGQRVTLRCSPRSGDLSVYWYQQSLDQGLQFLIQYYNGEERAKGNILERFSAQQFPDLHSELNLSSLELGDSALYFCASSTPRERDRGLHGYTFGSGTRLTVV.

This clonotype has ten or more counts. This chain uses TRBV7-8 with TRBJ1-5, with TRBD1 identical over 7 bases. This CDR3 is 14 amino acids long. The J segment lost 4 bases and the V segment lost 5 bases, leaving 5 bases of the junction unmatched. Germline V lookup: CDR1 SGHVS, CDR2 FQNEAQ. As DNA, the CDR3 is TGTGCCAGCAGCCAGCCGGGACAGAATCAGCCCCAGCATTTT. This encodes CASSQPGQNQPQHF.

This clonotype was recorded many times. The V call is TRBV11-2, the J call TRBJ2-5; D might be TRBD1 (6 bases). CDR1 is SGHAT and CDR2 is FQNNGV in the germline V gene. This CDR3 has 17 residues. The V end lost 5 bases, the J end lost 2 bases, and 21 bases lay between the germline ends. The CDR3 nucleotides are TGTGCCAGCAGCCATGAGGGGGACAAGGGCCTTCAAGAGACCCAGTACTTC. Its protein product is CASSHEGDKGLQETQYF.

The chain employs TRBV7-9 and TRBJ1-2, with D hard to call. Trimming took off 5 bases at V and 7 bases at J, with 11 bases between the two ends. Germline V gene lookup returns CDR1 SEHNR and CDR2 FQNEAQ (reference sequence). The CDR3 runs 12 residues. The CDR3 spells CASSPEDAGYTF. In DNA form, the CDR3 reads TGTGCCAGCAGCCCGGAGGATGCTGGCTACACCTTC.

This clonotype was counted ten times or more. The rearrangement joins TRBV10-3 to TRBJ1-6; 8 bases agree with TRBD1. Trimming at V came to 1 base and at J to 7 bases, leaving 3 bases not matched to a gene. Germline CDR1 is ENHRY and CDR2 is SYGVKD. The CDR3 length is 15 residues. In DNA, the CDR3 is TGTGCCATCAGTGAGTTTGGACAGGGAAATTCACCCCTCCACTTT. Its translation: CAISEFGQGNSPLHF.

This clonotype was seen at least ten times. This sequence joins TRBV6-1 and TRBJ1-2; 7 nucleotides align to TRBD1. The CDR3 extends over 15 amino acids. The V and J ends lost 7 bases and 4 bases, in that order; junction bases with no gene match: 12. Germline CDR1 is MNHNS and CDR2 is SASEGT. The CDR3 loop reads CASTLNRQGRYGYTF. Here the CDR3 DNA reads TGTGCCAGCACCTTAAACCGACAGGGCCGCTATGGCTACACCTTC.

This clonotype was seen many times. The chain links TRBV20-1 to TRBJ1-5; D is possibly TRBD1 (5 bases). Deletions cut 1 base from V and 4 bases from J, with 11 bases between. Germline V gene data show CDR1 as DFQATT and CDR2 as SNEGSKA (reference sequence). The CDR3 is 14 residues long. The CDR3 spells CSARATELNQPQHF. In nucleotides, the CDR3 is TGCAGTGCTAGAGCGACAGAACTAAATCAGCCCCAGCATTTT.

The CDR3 loop is CAWSFPGPNYEQYF. As DNA, the CDR3 is TGTGCCTGGAGTTTCCCGGGACCGAACTACGAGCAGTACTTC. This chain connects TRBV30 to TRBJ2-7; either TRBD1 or TRBD2 may supply D (5 bases each). Germline V gene data show CDR1 as GTSNPN and CDR2 as SVGIG (reference sequence). Trimming took off 2 bases at V and 3 bases at J, with 14 bases between the two ends. The CDR3 has 14 residues.

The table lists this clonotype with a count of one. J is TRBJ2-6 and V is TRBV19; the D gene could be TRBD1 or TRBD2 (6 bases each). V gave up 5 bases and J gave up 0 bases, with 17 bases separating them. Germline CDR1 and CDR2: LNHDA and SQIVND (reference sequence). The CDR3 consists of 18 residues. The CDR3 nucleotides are TGTGCCAGTAGTGATACAGGGAGGCCGATCTCTGGGGCCAACGTCCTGACTTTC. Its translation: CASSDTGRPISGANVLTF. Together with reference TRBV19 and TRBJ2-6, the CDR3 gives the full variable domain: DGGITQSPKYLFRKEGQNVTLSCEQNLNHDAMYWYRQDPGQGLRLIYYSQIVNDFQKGDIAEGYSVSREKKESFPLTVTSAQKNPTAFYLCASSDTGRPISGANVLTFGAGSRLTVL.

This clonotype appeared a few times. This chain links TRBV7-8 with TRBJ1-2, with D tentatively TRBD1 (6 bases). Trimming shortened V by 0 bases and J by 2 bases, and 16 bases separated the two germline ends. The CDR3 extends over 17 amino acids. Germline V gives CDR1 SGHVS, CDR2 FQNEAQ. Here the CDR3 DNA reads TGTGCCAGCAGCTTAGCGCAAGGGGACATTTTCAACTATGGCTACACCTTC. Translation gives CASSLAQGDIFNYGYTF.

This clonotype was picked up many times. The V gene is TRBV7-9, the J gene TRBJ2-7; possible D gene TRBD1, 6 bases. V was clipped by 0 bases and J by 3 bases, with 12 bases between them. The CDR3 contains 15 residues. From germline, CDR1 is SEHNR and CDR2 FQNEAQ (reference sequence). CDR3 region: CASSLAQGQGYEQYF. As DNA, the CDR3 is TGTGCCAGCAGCTTAGCGCAGGGGCAGGGCTACGAGCAGTACTTC. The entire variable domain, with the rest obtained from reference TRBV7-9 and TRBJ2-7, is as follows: DTGVSQNPRHKITKRGQNVTFRCDPISEHNRLYWYRQTLGQGPEFLTYFQNEAQLEKSRLLSDRFSAERPKGSFSTLEIQRTEQGDSAMYLCASSLAQGQGYEQYFGPGTRLTVT.

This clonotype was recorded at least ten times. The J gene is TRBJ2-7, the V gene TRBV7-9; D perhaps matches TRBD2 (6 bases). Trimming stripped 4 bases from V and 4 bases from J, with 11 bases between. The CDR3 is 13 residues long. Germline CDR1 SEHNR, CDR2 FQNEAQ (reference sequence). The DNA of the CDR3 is TGTGCCAGCAGCTCGGGAGAAGAATACGAGCAGTACTTC. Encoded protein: CASSSGEEYEQYF.

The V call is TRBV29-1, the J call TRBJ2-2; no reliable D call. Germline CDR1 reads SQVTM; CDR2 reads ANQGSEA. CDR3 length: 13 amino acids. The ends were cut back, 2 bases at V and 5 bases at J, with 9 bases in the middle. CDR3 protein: CSVELGTTGELFF. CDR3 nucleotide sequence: TGCAGCGTTGAATTGGGTACAACCGGGGAGCTGTTTTTT.

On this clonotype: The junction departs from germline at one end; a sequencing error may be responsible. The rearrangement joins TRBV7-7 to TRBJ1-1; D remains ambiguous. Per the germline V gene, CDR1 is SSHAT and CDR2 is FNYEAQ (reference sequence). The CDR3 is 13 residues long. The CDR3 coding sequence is TGTGCCAGCAGCTTAACCGTGAAAACTGAAGCTTGCTTT. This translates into CASSLTVKTEACF.

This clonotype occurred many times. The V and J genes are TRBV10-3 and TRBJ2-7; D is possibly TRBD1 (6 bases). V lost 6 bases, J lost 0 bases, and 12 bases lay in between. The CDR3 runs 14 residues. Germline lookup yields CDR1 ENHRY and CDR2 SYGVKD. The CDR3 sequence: CAIRDRDNSYEQYF. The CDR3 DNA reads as TGTGCCATCAGGGACCGGGACAACTCCTACGAGCAGTACTTC.

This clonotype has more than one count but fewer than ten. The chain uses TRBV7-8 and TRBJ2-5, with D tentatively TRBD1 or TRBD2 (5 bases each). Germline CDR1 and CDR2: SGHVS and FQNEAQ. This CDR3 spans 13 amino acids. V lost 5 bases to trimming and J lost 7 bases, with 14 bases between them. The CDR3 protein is CASSGRGPGTQYF. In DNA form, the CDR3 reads TGTGCCAGCAGCGGACGGGGCCCGGGGACCCAGTACTTC.